This T cell receptor (beta chain) was sequenced during a study of beta chain features in type 1 diabetes. General observations from the study: For patients and controls alike, PCR might favor shorter templates to the same degree. Moderate yet significant TCRB CDR3 shortening was seen in Type 1 diabetes patients in all four CD4+ subsets. High-TCR-expressing cells could be over-represented by cDNA sequencing.

Blood was drawn once from each donor into heparinised tubes. The draws averaged about 110 mL. The sequenced template was cDNA made from the entire isolated RNA. Sequencing used immunoSEQ multiplex PCR; TCRdb keeps in-frame clones, though not all of them. This sample yields a few hundred thousand clones, of which over 13% are seen a single time; under 0.02% belongs to the top ten. This clone was picked up a small number of times. Its target is unknown. Trimming removed 3 bases from V and 7 bases from J, with 13 bases in between. The CDR3 contains 14 residues. Germline V gene data show CDR1 as SNHLY and CDR2 as FYNNEI.

The sequenced sample was naive CD4+ T cells from blood. The clonotype originates from a woman between 18 and 29 years old in good health. The V and J genes are TRBV2 and TRBJ1-5, with D perhaps matching TRBD1 (5 bases). The CDR3 sequence: CASSDREGRQPQHF. In DNA, the CDR3 is TGTGCCAGCAGTGACAGGGAGGGTCGACAGCCCCAGCATTTT. The entire variable domain, with the rest obtained from reference TRBV2 and TRBJ1-5, is as follows: EPEVTQTPSHQVTQMGQEVILRCVPISNHLYFYWYRQILGQKVEFLVSFYNNEISEKSEIFDDQFSVERPDGSNFTLKIRSTKLEDSAMYFCASSDREGRQPQHFGDGTRLSIL.